Below are 24 T cell receptor beta chains sequenced from a single sample in a study of blood T cells in healthy people across ages (dated by TCRdb to between 2015 and 2016). The library was produced with 5' RACE. The instrument given in TCRdb is Illumina HiSeq 2500. A second PCR of roughly 7 to 11 cycles was performed with a sample-barcoded 5' primer and a J-beta primer mix. Through fastp at Q25 and MiXCR, TCRdb rebuilt clones from the public reads, retaining in-frame beta chains. Entries are consolidated by CDR3 protein sequence, retaining the most common genes and DNA. The sample contains some 1.4 million distinct CDR3 sequences, 42% of them found a single time. The top ten clonotypes cover under 8% of the sample. The sample comprised blood. The receptor source for this set is a woman under 30 in good health.

This clonotype showed up just a few times. This may be a read error, as it is one base from a much larger clone. CDR3 nucleotide sequence: TGCAGTGCTAATGGAGATACGCAGTATTTT. This gives the protein CSANGDTQYF. This chain uses TRBV20-1 with TRBJ2-3; D is unresolved. Germline CDR1 and CDR2: DFQATT and SNEGSKA (reference sequence). The CDR3 runs 10 residues. The germline V and J ends were trimmed by 4 bases and 5 bases, with 4 bases remaining between them.

The J gene is TRBJ1-5, the V gene TRBV20-1; unclear D gene. There are 14 residues in the CDR3. The V end lost 5 bases, the J end lost 0 bases, and 11 bases lay between the germline ends. Germline CDR1 DFQATT, CDR2 SNEGSKA (reference sequence). This CDR3 is CSAADGVSNQPQHF. The CDR3 DNA follows: TGCAGTGCTGCTGACGGGGTTAGCAATCAGCCCCAGCATTTT.

This clonotype showed up just a few times. The rearrangement joins TRBV4-2 to TRBJ1-1; tentatively, D is TRBD1 (6 bases). Trimming stripped 0 bases from V and 5 bases from J, with 19 bases between. The CDR3 has 17 residues. Germline CDR1 is LGHNA and CDR2 is YNFKEQ. The CDR3 coding sequence is TGTGCCAGCAGCCAAGAATTTACTGGGGGGGGCAGAACTGAAGCTTTCTTT. Its protein product is CASSQEFTGGGRTEAFF.

This clonotype was seen a few times. The chain recombines TRBV3-1 with TRBJ1-1; 8 nucleotides line up with TRBD1. The CDR3 has 15 residues. CDR1 is LGHDT, CDR2 YNNKEL, per germline (reference sequence). V trimming: 4 bases; J trimming: 6 bases; junction bases outside the gene matches: 10. CDR3 nucleotide sequence: TGTGCCAGCAGCCGCGCCACAGGGGGAAGGGCTGAAGCTTTCTTT. Its translation: CASSRATGGRAEAFF.

V usage is TRBV7-8 and J usage is TRBJ1-1; TRBD1 matches at 7 bases. The germline V gene has CDR1 SGHVS and CDR2 FQNEAQ. V shed 6 bases, J shed 7 bases, and the junction held 11 bases outside the gene matches. The CDR3 has 14 residues. The CDR3 spells CASRRRGGSGEAFF. The CDR3 region has the DNA TGTGCCAGCAGACGAAGAGGGGGCTCAGGTGAAGCTTTCTTT. Complete variable domain (other parts from reference TRBV7-8 and TRBJ1-1): GAGVSQSPRYKVAKRGQDVALRCDPISGHVSLFWYQQALGQGPEFLTYFQNEAQLDKSGLPSDRFFAERPEGSVSTLKIQRTQQEDSAVYLCASRRRGGSGEAFFGQGTRLTVV.

The chain is built from TRBV20-1 and TRBJ1-2; a weak D match, TRBD1 (6 bases). CDR1 DFQATT and CDR2 SNEGSKA come from the germline V gene (reference sequence). Trimming shortened V by 0 bases and J by 6 bases, and 14 bases separated the two germline ends. This CDR3 has 14 amino acids. This chain's CDR3 is CSARDPAGVDGYTF. The CDR3 DNA follows: TGCAGTGCTAGAGATCCGGCAGGGGTGGATGGCTACACCTTC.

This clonotype was counted once. This chain links TRBV6-1 with TRBJ2-5, with no clear D. Germline assignment: CDR1 MNHNS and CDR2 SASEGT. V shed 7 bases and J shed 5 bases, with 14 bases lying between them. This CDR3 is 13 amino acids long. The CDR3 here is CASKPTLGETQYF. The CDR3 DNA sequence: TGTGCCAGCAAACCCACCTTAGGGGAGACCCAGTACTTC.

Comments on this clonotype: The junction and the germline gene differ at one end; a read error may be behind it. This chain joins TRBV7-9 and TRBJ2-3; D not resolved. The germline CDR1 and CDR2 sequences are SEHNR and FQNEAQ (reference sequence). This CDR3 region has 11 residues. CDR3 protein: CASQKTDTQYF. In DNA form, the CDR3 reads TGTGCCAGCCAGAAAACAGACACGCAGTATTTT.

The chain links TRBV12-3 or TRBV12-4 to TRBJ2-7, with 7 bases matching TRBD2. The CDR3 has 17 residues. V was clipped by 8 bases and J by 0 bases; unmatched bases: 16. The CDR3 protein is CASLVLAADGSSYEQYF. In DNA form, the CDR3 reads TGTGCCAGCTTGGTCCTAGCGGCAGATGGTAGCTCCTACGAGCAGTACTTC.

About this clonotype itself: Germline and junction disagree at one end, which may indicate a read error. The chain is built from TRBV12-3 or TRBV12-4 and TRBJ2-2; 14 bases line up with TRBD2. The CDR3 consists of 18 residues. CDR3 DNA: TGTGCTAGCAGTTTAGCGGGACTAGCGGGGGCGAATACCGGGGAGCTGTTTTTT. It is translated as CASSLAGLAGANTGELFF.

V usage is TRBV3-1 and J usage is TRBJ2-3; a weak D match, TRBD2 (7 bases). The CDR3 runs 18 residues. Trimming cost V 0 bases and J 3 bases, with 19 bases left between them. The germline V gene has CDR1 LGHDT and CDR2 YNNKEL (reference sequence). The CDR3 region has the DNA TGTGCCAGCAGCCAAGATTCTCGGCGGAGGGGGGGAACAGATACGCAGTATTTT. This translates into CASSQDSRRRGGTDTQYF.

This sequence joins TRBV5-1 and TRBJ2-2; 13 bases align to TRBD2. Germline loops: CDR1 SGHRS, CDR2 YFSETQ. Losses at the gene ends were 1 base for V and 1 base for J; bases not matched to a gene: 1. The length of the CDR3 is 17 residues. This CDR3 reads CASSLRLAGGNTGELFF. CDR3 nucleotide sequence: TGCGCCAGCAGCTTGCGACTAGCGGGAGGGAACACCGGGGAGCTGTTTTTT. The complete variable domain, with remaining parts taken from reference TRBV5-1 and TRBJ2-2, reads KAGVTQTPRYLIKTRGQQVTLSCSPISGHRSVSWYQQTPGQGLQFLFEYFSETQRNKGNFPGRFSGRQFSNSRSEMNVSTLELGDSALYLCASSLRLAGGNTGELFFGEGSRLTVL.

V gene TRBV6-5 combines with J gene TRBJ2-7; the match to TRBD1 covers 9 bases. J gave up 1 base and V 7 bases, and 5 bases lay outside the gene matches. This CDR3 comprises 14 residues. Germline CDR1 MNHEY, CDR2 SVGAGI. The CDR3 DNA sequence: TGTGCCAGCAAGGGCGGGACAGGGTCCTACGAGCAGTACTTC. It yields the protein CASKGGTGSYEQYF.

This clonotype came up a few times. In DNA, the CDR3 is TGTGCCATCAGCGCTAGCGGGCCCCGCACAGATACGCAGTATTTT. This encodes CAISASGPRTDTQYF. The V call is TRBV10-3, the J call TRBJ2-3; 8 nucleotides agree with TRBD2. J was trimmed by 1 base and V by 6 bases; bases with no gene match: 6. This CDR3 has 15 residues. CDR1 is ENHRY and CDR2 is SYGVKD in the germline V gene.

This rearrangement joins TRBV7-2 to TRBJ2-2; D remains ambiguous. This CDR3 comprises 15 residues. Germline V CDR1 and CDR2: SGHTA, FQGNSA. The V and J ends lost 5 bases and 2 bases respectively, with 12 bases between them. The CDR3 nucleotides are TGTGCCAGCAGCCTACGGTGGGGAAACACCGGGGAGCTGTTTTTT. This translates into CASSLRWGNTGELFF.

As concerns this clonotype: A read error may be the cause here, since a much bigger clone is one base away. The chain is built from TRBV7-2 and TRBJ2-5; possibly TRBD2 for D (6 bases). The V end lost 2 bases, the J end lost 11 bases, and 30 bases lay between the germline ends. Germline loops: CDR1 SGHTA, CDR2 FQGNSA. The CDR3 runs to 18 residues. CDR3 DNA sequence: TGTGCCAGCAGCTTAAGGGGACTTGCTAAGAGCTCCTACAATGAGCAGTACTTC. Translation gives CASSLRGLAKSSYNEQYF.

V gene TRBV3-1 combines with J gene TRBJ2-2; D is perhaps TRBD1 (8 bases). The CDR3 is 16 residues long. V lost 2 bases and J lost 5, with 15 bases in between. Germline V CDR1 and CDR2: LGHDT, YNNKEL (reference sequence). The CDR3 reads CASSQPDRGGTGELFF. CDR3 DNA: TGTGCCAGCAGCCAACCCGACAGGGGAGGGACCGGGGAGCTGTTTTTT. Drawing the rest from reference TRBV3-1 and TRBJ2-2, the complete variable domain is DTAVSQTPKYLVTQMGNDKSIKCEQNLGHDTMYWYKQDSKKFLKIMFSYNNKELIINETVPNRFSPKSPDKAHLNLHINSLELGDSAVYFCASSQPDRGGTGELFFGEGSRLTVL.

This clonotype was picked up many times. The V gene is TRBV4-1, the J gene TRBJ2-7; D possibly corresponds to TRBD1 (6 bases). The V gene lost 0 bases and the J gene lost 3 bases, with 12 bases spanning the gap. Germline-derived CDR1 and CDR2 are MGHRA and YSYEKL. This CDR3 region has 15 residues. The CDR3 DNA is TGCGCCAGCAGCCAAGAGGGACAAGGAAACTACGAGCAGTACTTC. Its translation: CASSQEGQGNYEQYF.

The sample holds a few counts of this clonotype. The chain uses TRBV4-2 and TRBJ2-1, with 12 bases identical to TRBD2. Unmatched junction bases numbered 7, after V lost 4 bases and J lost 9 bases. Germline values: CDR1 LGHNA, CDR2 YNFKEQ. This CDR3 region has 15 residues. CDR3 DNA sequence: TGTGCCAGCAGCCCCCTAGCGGGGGGGATCGGTGAGCAGTTCTTC. Residues: CASSPLAGGIGEQFF.

This clonotype was seen a few times. This chain uses TRBV14 with TRBJ2-1; D possibly corresponds to TRBD2 (6 bases). V was cut by 0 bases and J by 7 bases, with 19 bases left in between. This CDR3 comprises 17 residues. CDR1 and CDR2 from the germline V gene are SGHDN and FVKESK. CDR3 amino acids: CASSQDRGGAGVNEQFF. CDR3 DNA sequence: TGTGCCAGCAGCCAAGATCGAGGCGGGGCAGGCGTAAATGAGCAGTTCTTC.

As regards this clonotype: Given a much more abundant clone one base away, this may be a read error. CDR3 nucleotides: TGCAGCGCCGCAATAGCGGTATCCTACAATGAGCAGTACTTC. This sequence encodes CSAAIAVSYNEQYF. This chain joins TRBV29-1 and TRBJ2-1, with D perhaps matching TRBD2 (6 bases). The J call may not be correct, given that the DNA end is closer to TRBJ2-7. This CDR3 has 14 amino acids. CDR1 is SQVTM and CDR2 is ANQGSEA in the germline V gene.

This chain connects TRBV20-1 to TRBJ2-7; D tentatively fits TRBD1 or TRBD2 (5 bases each). The CDR3 consists of 14 residues. CDR1 and CDR2 from the germline V gene are DFQATT and SNEGSKA (reference sequence). V shed 2 bases and J shed 3 bases, with 14 bases lying between them. In DNA, the CDR3 is TGCAGTGCTAGACCGGGACGCAAAAACTACGAGCAGTACTTC. As protein: CSARPGRKNYEQYF.

The CDR3: CASSSRQGKGLAGNEQYF. The CDR3 DNA follows: TGTGCCAGCAGCTCAAGACAGGGGAAGGGACTAGCGGGCAATGAGCAGTACTTC. This chain connects TRBV9 to TRBJ2-5; 12 bases map to TRBD2. V shed 4 bases and J 11 bases; nucleotides not matched to a gene: 21. Germline V gene sequence: CDR1 SGDLS, CDR2 YYNGEE. This CDR3 spans 18 amino acids.

There are a few counts of this clonotype. CDR3 sequence reads: CASSVGTSGKETQYF. The CDR3 bases are TGTGCCAGCAGCGTAGGGACTAGCGGAAAAGAGACCCAGTACTTC. J is TRBJ2-5 and V is TRBV9; 10 positions match TRBD2. Germline V CDR1 and CDR2: SGDLS, YYNGEE. CDR3 length: 15 residues. After removal of 0 bases from V and 3 bases from J, the junction contained 2 bases not matched to a gene.